The 15 T cell receptor beta chains reported below all come from one sample, sequenced in a study of T cell repertoires in cytomegalovirus infection (dated by TCRdb to between 2018 and 2020). Sequencing used an Illumina HiSeq 1500. The public sequencing data were trimmed at Q25 with fastp and processed into clonotypes with MiXCR by TCRdb, which kept only in-frame beta chains. Rows are combined by CDR3 protein, so each entry shows the most common genes and DNA. For this sample the table gives roughly 230,000 distinct CDR3 sequences, of which roughly 22% were detected only once. The ten largest clones capture roughly 18% of the sample. The specimen was CD8+ T cells from PBMCs. The receptors derive from a human donor in good health (CMV status not recorded). Some clones in this sample may be carry-over from other donors' samples.

This clonotype appeared a few times. This sequence joins TRBV7-9 and TRBJ2-7; possible D gene TRBD2, 7 bases. V was cut by 4 bases and J by 2 bases, with 9 bases left in between. Per germline, CDR1 SEHNR and CDR2 FQNEAQ (reference sequence). CDR3 length: 13 residues. CDR3 in amino acids: CASSYGGPYEQYF. The CDR3 DNA sequence: TGTGCCAGCAGCTACGGGGGGCCCTACGAGCAGTACTTC. The complete variable domain, with remaining parts taken from reference TRBV7-9 and TRBJ2-7, reads DTGVSQNPRHKITKRGQNVTFRCDPISEHNRLYWYRQTLGQGPEFLTYFQNEAQLEKSRLLSDRFSAERPKGSFSTLEIQRTEQGDSAMYLCASSYGGPYEQYFGPGTRLTVT.

In regard to this clonotype: A much larger clone sits a single nucleotide away, making a read error possible. The rearrangement uses TRBV7-2 and TRBJ2-5, with 7 bases matching TRBD2. The CDR3 length is 15 residues. The V segment lost 3 bases and the J segment 4 bases; nucleotides outside the gene matches: 8. CDR1 SGHTA and CDR2 FQGNSA come from the germline V gene. CDR3 nucleotide sequence: TGTGCCAGCAGCTTGGTGCGGGGGAACAGAGAGACCCAGTACTTC. It codes for CASSLVRGNRETQYF.

The V gene is TRBV7-4, the J gene TRBJ2-7; D might be TRBD1 or TRBD2, each matching 5 bases. The CDR3 covers 12 residues. CDR1 and CDR2 (germline): SGHVT, SQSDAQ. The ends were cut back, 5 bases at V and 7 bases at J, with 12 bases in the middle. CDR3 loop: CASSRDQGEQYF. The DNA of the CDR3 is TGTGCCAGCAGCCGGGACCAAGGAGAGCAGTACTTC. The whole variable domain, filled in from reference TRBV7-4 and TRBJ2-7, reads GAGVSQSPRYKVAKRGRDVALRCDSISGHVTLYWYRQTLGQGSEVLTYSQSDAQRDKSGRPSGRFSAERPERSVSTLKIQRTEQGDSAVYLCASSRDQGEQYFGPGTRLTVT.

A note on this clonotype: The final CDR3 position lacks the conserved phenylalanine or tryptophan, pointing to a likely read error. This chain uses TRBV28 with TRBJ1-5; D is uncertain. In germline, CDR1 is MDHEN, CDR2 SYDVKM. V lost 6 bases to trimming and J lost 0 bases, with 12 bases between them. This CDR3 is 15 amino acids long. CDR3 region: CASRVHTNSNQPQHS. CDR3 bases: TGTGCCAGCAGGGTACACACCAATAGCAATCAGCCCCAGCATTCT.

This clonotype showed up many times. Written as DNA, the CDR3 is TGTGCCACCAGTGCTCGGGGCACCTCGGACAATGAGCAGTTCTTC. Residues: CATSARGTSDNEQFF. The V call is TRBV24-1, the J call TRBJ2-1; either TRBD1 or TRBD2 may fit D (5 bases each). Germline CDR1 reads KGHDR; CDR2 reads SFDVKD. This CDR3 has 15 residues. Deletions cut 5 bases from V and 5 bases from J, with 15 bases between.

The rearrangement uses TRBV3-1 and TRBJ1-4; D may be TRBD1 (5 bases). Germline V gene data show CDR1 as LGHDT and CDR2 as YNNKEL (reference sequence). With 3 bases removed from V and 6 bases from J, the gap between germline ends came to 17 bases. The CDR3 is 16 amino acids. CDR3 coding DNA: TGTGCCAGCAGCCAGGAATTGGCAGGGCTGGATGAAAAACTGTTTTTT. It yields the protein CASSQELAGLDEKLFF.

This sequence joins TRBV5-4 and TRBJ2-1; D unclear. V was shortened by 5 bases and J by 5 bases, with 11 bases between the two germline ends. Germline CDR1 and CDR2: SGHNT and YYREEE (reference sequence). The CDR3 runs 13 residues. CDR3 sequence: CASSGVLDNEQFF. Here the CDR3 DNA reads TGTGCCAGCAGTGGGGTTTTGGACAATGAGCAGTTCTTC.

The chain links TRBV15 to TRBJ2-7, with D possibly matching TRBD2 (5 bases). The germline V and J ends were trimmed by 5 bases and 5 bases, with 10 bases remaining between them. The CDR3 is 12 residues long. Germline assignment: CDR1 LNHNV and CDR2 YYDKDF (reference sequence). The CDR3 loop reads CATSWSGNEQYF. The CDR3 bases are TGTGCCACCAGCTGGTCCGGGAACGAGCAGTACTTC.

This clonotype was recorded many times. The J gene is TRBJ2-3, the V gene TRBV12-3 or TRBV12-4; TRBD2 matches at 13 bases. The CDR3 sequence is 16 residues long. J was trimmed by 4 bases and V by 6 bases; bases with no gene match: 7. The chain's CDR3 is CASSKLGLAGPDTQYF. In nucleotides, the CDR3 is TGTGCCAGCAGCAAGTTGGGACTAGCGGGACCAGATACGCAGTATTTT.

This clonotype was observed at least ten times. The chain couples TRBV7-3 to TRBJ1-2; 8 bases fit TRBD1. Losses at the gene ends were 5 bases for V and 7 bases for J; bases not matched to a gene: 6. Germline CDR1 and CDR2: SGHTA and FQGTGA. This CDR3 is 13 amino acids long. The CDR3 sequence: CASSTDRAGGYTF. Here the CDR3 DNA reads TGTGCCAGCAGCACGGACAGGGCGGGTGGCTACACCTTC.

The J gene is TRBJ1-2, the V gene TRBV7-9; no clear D gene. The CDR3 covers 15 residues. The V gene lost 5 bases and the J gene lost 2 bases, with 15 bases spanning the gap. Looked up from germline, CDR1 is SEHNR and CDR2 is FQNEAQ (reference sequence). This chain's CDR3 is CASSPTDGVNYGYTF. The DNA of the CDR3 is TGTGCCAGCAGCCCAACGGACGGGGTAAACTATGGCTACACCTTC.

V and J are TRBV20-1 and TRBJ2-4; D perhaps matches TRBD1 (5 bases). The CDR3 totals 14 residues. Looked up from germline, CDR1 is DFQATT and CDR2 is SNEGSKA (reference sequence). V was shortened by 5 bases and J by 5 bases, with 16 bases between the two germline ends. CDR3 amino acids: CSAWTRPLENIQYF. CDR3 DNA sequence: TGCAGTGCTTGGACAAGGCCCCTCGAAAACATTCAGTACTTC.

The rearrangement uses TRBV7-2 and TRBJ1-1; unclear D gene. CDR1 and CDR2 (germline): SGHTA, FQGNSA. V was clipped by 1 base and J by 1 base, with 10 bases between them. The CDR3 spans 15 residues. CDR3 bases: TGTGCCAGCAGCTTAGTACCTTGGCCGAACACTGAAGCTTTCTTT. It yields the protein CASSLVPWPNTEAFF. The entire variable domain, with the rest obtained from reference TRBV7-2 and TRBJ1-1, is as follows: GAGVSQSPSNKVTEKGKDVELRCDPISGHTALYWYRQSLGQGLEFLIYFQGNSAPDKSGLPSDRFSAERTGGSVSTLTIQRTQQEDSAVYLCASSLVPWPNTEAFFGQGTRLTVV.

This clonotype was counted a single time. The chain combines TRBV7-4 with TRBJ2-6, with D tentatively TRBD1 (5 bases). CDR3 length: 16 residues. The ends were cut back, 2 bases at V and 2 bases at J, with 10 bases in the middle. Germline V gives CDR1 SGHVT, CDR2 SQSDAQ. The CDR3 DNA reads as TGTGCCAGCAGCTTATCGACAGCAGCTGGGGCCAACGTCCTGACTTTC. It specifies CASSLSTAAGANVLTF. The variable domain in full, completed from reference TRBV7-4 and TRBJ2-6, reads GAGVSQSPRYKVAKRGRDVALRCDSISGHVTLYWYRQTLGQGSEVLTYSQSDAQRDKSGRPSGRFSAERPERSVSTLKIQRTEQGDSAVYLCASSLSTAAGANVLTFGAGSRLTVL.

The CDR3 protein is CSVLSHEQFF. CDR3 nucleotide sequence: TGCAGCGTTCTTAGTCATGAGCAGTTCTTC. V is TRBV29-1 and J is TRBJ2-1, with D uncertain. Germline V gives CDR1 SQVTM, CDR2 ANQGSEA. The CDR3 spans 10 residues. Trimming removed 5 bases at V and 8 bases at J, with 7 bases between.